The entry below gives a single T cell receptor (beta chain) sequence along with its context. This clonotype showed up many times. Its antigen remains unidentified. The input lacks base qualities; no much larger clone sits a single base away. The TCR beta CDR3 regions were amplified from RNA transcripts. A first-round RT-PCR of the TCR CDR3 used the HTBI primer set with the Qiagen OneStep RT-PCR kit. Libraries were constructed in a second round of multiplex PCR, after which size selection and purification were carried out. Paired-end sequencing of the libraries was performed with 100 bp reads on an Illumina HiSeq2000. On the study's bioinformatics: SOAPnuke was used to process the raw data, throwing out any read that contained adapters or uncalled bases, had a mean Phred below 15, or lacked an exact constant-primer or identifier match. COPE v1.2.5 was used to merge high-quality paired reads, and clonotypes were defined as unique nucleotide sequences. Clonotypes were aligned to IMGT TRBV, TRBD and TRBJ reference segments using MiTCR v1.1. Analysis was restricted to V-J combinations with a frequency above 0.0001, which covered roughly 99% of repertoires. A TCS score was defined as the ratio of F50 (clonal expansion) to E x V (chaos), with BLOSUM62-based TCRdist applied between CDR3 peptides within each V-J. Welch's t-statistics and random forest reduced 500 to 650 V-J features to 13, which were used in a naive Bayes classifier (R e1071). TCRdb itself trimmed the public reads at Q25 with fastp, ran MiXCR and retained productive beta chains. One record per CDR3 amino acid sequence lists the most common genes and DNA. The V and J calls and clone size come from TCRdb's table, not from the authors' own analysis. For this sample there are approximately 600,000 distinct CDR3 sequences; around 15% appear just once. The top ten clones comprise 3% to 4% of the sample.

This sample stems from a study of T cells in Graves' hyperthyroidism and ophthalmopathy (dated by TCRdb to between 2018 and 2020). About the study as a whole: Peripheral blood samples were taken at the time of initial diagnosis, prior to any treatment. The paper reports TCR Vbeta CDR3 sequencing of more than 120 peripheral blood samples: some 41 ophthalmopathy, approximately 74 hyperthyroidism and around 17 progressor patients. Whether ophthalmopathy could be predicted prospectively was tested in an independent validation cohort made up of 18 to 20 hyperthyroidism patients plus 17 patients who later progressed to ophthalmopathy. To identify TCR V-J signatures that set the groups apart, the researchers used a discovery cohort of 100 patients, made up of roughly 40 with Graves' ophthalmopathy and 57 with stable Graves' hyperthyroidism. Thyroid tissue and blood T-cell repertoires from six Graves' hyperthyroidism patients were also compared in the study. Once sampling was done, hyperthyroidism patients were given methimazole at a starting dose of 30 mg daily, whereas ophthalmopathy patients were given high-dose intravenous methylprednisolone. The roughly 94 discovery patients were randomly divided into training and test sets at a 7:3 ratio. Overall study results and their limits: In validation, the model predicted progression to ophthalmopathy with approximately 71% sensitivity and about 72% specificity, a median of about 6.7 months before onset. Sample size was not statistically predetermined, and investigators were not blinded to group allocation. A 13 V-J signature model separated ophthalmopathy from stable hyperthyroidism, with around 91% sensitivity and 81.08% specificity in cross-validation and 80%/75% in testing. Blood samples also contained most of the expanded thyroid clonotypes (frequency above 0.001), which suggests that blood repertoires may reflect thyroid immune responses.

V drops 0 bases and J drops 6 bases, leaving 18 bases in between. CDR1 and CDR2, per the germline V gene (reference sequence), are GTSNPN and SVGIG. The CDR3 spans 15 residues, from the cysteine through the phenylalanine. Only the CDR3 DNA is retained, 45 bases long and in frame from the first base. Stable Graves' hyperthyroidism was defined as the absence of progression to ophthalmopathy over 18 months of follow-up. The hyperthyroidism patients were between 18 and 65 years old and newly diagnosed, with a disease duration of less than 2 months. The study excluded patients with uncontrolled infections, other autoimmune diseases, pregnancy or lactation. Clinical symptoms, serum thyroxine and TRAb, thyroid ultrasound, and orbital computed tomography formed the basis for the diagnoses. PBMCs were isolated from approximately 10 ml of fresh peripheral blood by Ficoll-Paque density gradient centrifugation. Trizol reagent was used to extract total RNA, and RNA quality was then checked on an Agilent 2100 Bioanalyzer.

Sequencing was done on a sample of blood. This chain joins TRBV30 to TRBJ2-7; the D call is possibly TRBD1 or TRBD2, each sharing 5 bases. The sequence was collected from a woman aged 30 to 39 with Graves' hyperthyroidism. The DNA sequence is as follows: TGTGCCTGGAGTGTATCAGGGCTGCGCCGGGGCGAGCAGTACTTC. This sequence encodes CAWSVSGLRRGEQYF.